The 22 T cell receptor beta chains below all came from one sample that was sequenced in a study of cytomegalovirus exposure and HLA in healthy donors (dated by TCRdb to 2016 to 2017). The library relied on the immunoSEQ multiplex PCR assay. For the multiplex PCR, a mixture combining 60 forward primers for TCR Vbeta segments and 13 reverse primers for TCR Jbeta segments was used. TCRdb obtained this table from immuneACCESS and retained in-frame rearrangements with V and J assigned. These tables miss some clones; where compared with another copy, unresolved V genes account for less than half of the shortfall, and the remainder is unexplained. The sample table shows around 63,000 clones, and roughly 80% are seen once. The ten largest clones represent about 2.9% of the sample. Sequencing was done on a sample of PBMCs. These receptors were taken from a woman aged 25-40 years in good health and CMV-seronegative.

CDR3 sequence reads: CATSRDHGTGKYEQYF. CDR3 DNA: TGTGCCACCAGCAGGGATCACGGGACAGGGAAGTACGAGCAGTACTTC. This chain uses TRBV15 with TRBJ2-7; TRBD1 aligns across 9 bases. Germline V lookup: CDR1 LNHNV, CDR2 YYDKDF (reference sequence). This CDR3 is 16 amino acids long. V trimming: 3 bases; J trimming: 4 bases; junction bases outside the gene matches: 10.

The V gene is TRBV19, the J gene TRBJ2-3; TRBD1 agrees at 9 bases. Germline values: CDR1 LNHDA, CDR2 SQIVND (reference sequence). CDR3 size: 17 residues. Trimming cost V 0 bases and J 6 bases; bases outside gene matches: 10. The CDR3 region has the DNA TGTGCCAGTAGTATAGATAGTGGGACAGGGATCTTGGATACGCAGTATTTT. Amino acids: CASSIDSGTGILDTQYF.

The J gene is TRBJ1-5, the V gene TRBV7-9, with D possibly being TRBD1 (5 bases). The germline V and J ends were trimmed by 4 bases and 5 bases, with 18 bases remaining between them. Germline CDR1 and CDR2: SEHNR and FQNEAQ (reference sequence). CDR3 length: 16 residues. This chain's CDR3 is CASSSDREGHDQPQHF. CDR3 nucleotides: TGTGCCAGCAGCTCCGATAGGGAGGGGCACGATCAGCCCCAGCATTTT.

The gene calls are TRBV10-3 and TRBJ2-3; 10 positions match TRBD1. Germline V gives CDR1 ENHRY, CDR2 SYGVKD. The trim removed 6 bases at V and 0 bases at J, leaving 12 bases unmatched. This CDR3 region has 18 residues. CDR3 sequence: CAISPGQGTNYSTDTQYF. The CDR3 DNA is TGTGCCATCAGCCCGGGACAGGGGACTAATTATAGCACAGATACGCAGTATTTT.

This sequence joins TRBV21-1 and TRBJ2-7; the D call of TRBD2 is as the table states it, not checked on the DNA. TRBV21-1 represents a pseudogene. This CDR3 comprises 12 residues. DNA of the CDR3: TGTGCCAGCATCGACCCGGGGTGCGAGCAGTACTTC. Protein: CASIDPGCEQYF.

The CDR3 loop is CASSLTGTGSYNSPLHF. The CDR3 DNA sequence: TGTGCCAGCAGCTTGACAGGCACCGGCTCCTATAATTCACCCCTCCACTTT. V gene TRBV5-4 combines with J gene TRBJ1-6; D perhaps matches TRBD1 (5 bases). Germline CDR1 SGHNT, CDR2 YYREEE (reference sequence). The CDR3 consists of 17 residues. The V end lost 1 base, the J end lost 0 bases, and 11 bases lay between the germline ends.

This clone was counted only a few times. The genes are TRBV5-4 and TRBJ2-7, with D perhaps TRBD1 (5 bases). The CDR3 has 14 amino acids. With 7 bases removed from V and 2 bases from J, the gap between germline ends came to 16 bases. Per germline, CDR1 SGHNT and CDR2 YYREEE (reference sequence). The CDR3 spells CASGRSGSTYEQYF. Written as DNA, the CDR3 is TGTGCCAGCGGTCGGTCAGGGTCTACCTACGAGCAGTACTTC.

CDR3 protein: CASGLFAGGHYNEQFF. The CDR3 nucleotides read TGTGCTAGTGGTTTGTTCGCGGGGGGCCATTACAATGAGCAGTTCTTC. V is TRBV12-5 and J is TRBJ2-1; 8 bases agree with TRBD2. The CDR3 runs 16 residues. V was pared by 2 bases and J by 4 bases, with 7 bases of the junction left unmatched. The germline V gene has CDR1 LGHNT and CDR2 FRNRAP.

The chain recombines TRBV19 with TRBJ1-2; D is unclear. V dropped 5 bases and J dropped 7 bases, with 17 bases sitting between them. Germline assignment: CDR1 LNHDA and CDR2 SQIVND (reference sequence). The CDR3 runs to 14 residues. CDR3 in amino acids: CASSSLEGLRGYTF. The CDR3 DNA reads TGTGCCAGTAGTTCCCTAGAAGGCTTACGTGGCTACACCTTC. The full variable domain, rest sourced from reference TRBV19 and TRBJ1-2, is DGGITQSPKYLFRKEGQNVTLSCEQNLNHDAMYWYRQDPGQGLRLIYYSQIVNDFQKGDIAEGYSVSREKKESFPLTVTSAQKNPTAFYLCASSSLEGLRGYTFGSGTRLTVV.

This chain connects TRBV6-5 to TRBJ1-2, with 7 bases fitting TRBD1. The CDR3 runs 15 residues. The germline gives CDR1 MNHEY, CDR2 SVGAGI. Losses at the gene ends were 4 bases for V and 2 bases for J; bases not matched to a gene: 7. The CDR3, as DNA: TGTGCCAGCAGTTCCAAGACAGGGAGGAACTATGGCTACACCTTC. It codes for CASSSKTGRNYGYTF.

This clone was seen more than once but under ten times. This chain connects TRBV7-2 to TRBJ2-6; 10 positions agree with TRBD1. Losses at the gene ends were 6 bases for V and 2 bases for J; bases not matched to a gene: 7. Per the germline V gene, CDR1 is SGHTA and CDR2 is FQGNSA. CDR3 length equals 17 residues. The DNA for the CDR3 is TGTGCCAGCAGGGGGGGACAGGGGCCTCCTGGGGCCAACGTCCTGACTTTC. This translates into CASRGGQGPPGANVLTF.

The chain is built from TRBV15 and TRBJ2-7; 9 bases map to TRBD2. Trimming took 6 bases from V and 0 from J; bases not matched to a gene: 9. Germline V gene data show CDR1 as LNHNV and CDR2 as YYDKDF (reference sequence). This CDR3 has 16 amino acids. CDR3 residues: CATSPPRGGDSYEQYF. CDR3 DNA sequence: TGTGCCACCAGTCCACCGCGGGGGGGCGACTCCTACGAGCAGTACTTC.

This clone has only one observation. The chain employs TRBV25-1 and TRBJ1-1; D remains unclear. Germline CDR1 is MGHDK and CDR2 is SYGVNS. V was cut by 4 bases and J by 1 base, with 10 bases left in between. The CDR3 extends over 14 amino acids. This CDR3 is CASSGRERNTEAFF. The CDR3 DNA is TGTGCCAGCAGTGGGCGCGAGCGGAACACTGAAGCTTTCTTT.

In its sample, this clone was seen once. V is TRBV9 and J is TRBJ1-2; perhaps TRBD1 as D (5 bases). Germline V gene data show CDR1 as SGDLS and CDR2 as YYNGEE. V lost 3 bases, J lost 1 base, and 13 bases lay in between. The CDR3 is 15 residues long. The CDR3 reads CASSAPTAYNYGYTF. The DNA of the CDR3 is TGTGCCAGCAGCGCCCCGACAGCCTATAACTATGGCTACACCTTC.

This rearrangement joins TRBV14 to TRBJ2-3; possibly TRBD1 for D (6 bases). Germline loops: CDR1 SGHDN, CDR2 FVKESK. This CDR3 has 14 residues. Trimming cost V 1 base and J 7 bases, with 12 bases left between them. CDR3 sequence: CASSQGGPPHTQYF. CDR3 bases: TGTGCCAGCAGCCAAGGGGGGCCTCCGCATACGCAGTATTTT.

This chain uses TRBV9 with TRBJ1-2, with D unresolved. V shed 0 bases and J shed 3 bases, with 9 bases lying between them. The CDR3 runs 14 residues. CDR1 is SGDLS and CDR2 is YYNGEE in the germline V gene. CDR3: CASSVAEEHYGYTF. CDR3 in DNA: TGTGCCAGCAGCGTAGCTGAGGAGCACTATGGCTACACCTTC.

The rearrangement links TRBV11-2 to TRBJ2-7; D is possibly TRBD1 (6 bases). The V and J ends lost 5 bases and 9 bases respectively, with 14 bases between them. The CDR3 consists of 12 residues. Per germline, CDR1 SGHAT and CDR2 FQNNGV. CDR3 nucleotides: TGTGCCAGCAGCCCTGGCAGGGGTGGGCAGTACTTC. Residues: CASSPGRGGQYF.

The V and J genes are TRBV27 and TRBJ1-2, with a tentative D call TRBD1 (5 bases). V was trimmed by 0 bases and J by 6 bases, leaving 8 bases between them. This CDR3 has 13 amino acids. Germline-derived CDR1 and CDR2 are MNHEY and SMNVEV (reference sequence). This CDR3 is CASSLSWGHGYTF. The CDR3 DNA sequence: TGTGCCAGCAGTTTATCATGGGGCCATGGCTACACCTTC.

This clone was detected a few times. This chain connects TRBV21-1 to TRBJ1-5. TRBV21-1 is flagged as a pseudogene. This CDR3 comprises 11 residues. Here the CDR3 DNA reads TGTGCCAGCAGCACAAACCGGGTCTGGCATTTT. As protein: CASSTNRVWHF.

The J gene is TRBJ2-2, the V gene TRBV5-1; the D is unclear. This CDR3 is 15 amino acids long. The V and J ends lost 0 bases and 4 bases respectively, with 10 bases between them. From germline, CDR1 is SGHRS and CDR2 YFSETQ. The CDR3 sequence is CASSLALESTGELFF. The CDR3 DNA reads TGCGCCAGCAGCTTGGCCCTAGAAAGCACCGGGGAGCTGTTTTTT.

The chain couples TRBV18 to TRBJ2-4, with TRBD1 matching over 9 bases. After removal of 5 bases from V and 0 bases from J, the junction contained 20 bases not matched to a gene. This CDR3 region has 21 residues. CDR1 KGHSH and CDR2 LQKENI come from the germline V gene. The CDR3 DNA reads TGTGCCAGCTCATCGGGCGCGGCAGGGACAGGGACCCGACTAGCCAAAAACATTCAGTACTTC. Its protein is CASSSGAAGTGTRLAKNIQYF. Full variable domain (outside the CDR3, taken from reference TRBV18 and TRBJ2-4): NAGVMQNPRHLVRRRGQEARLRCSPMKGHSHVYWYRQLPEEGLKFMVYLQKENIIDESGMPKERFSAEFPKEGPSILRIQQVVRGDSAAYFCASSSGAAGTGTRLAKNIQYFGAGTRLSVL.

This clone was recorded only once. The V gene is TRBV19, the J gene TRBJ2-3; D ambiguous. The CDR3 totals 13 residues. Trimming removed 6 bases at V and 0 bases at J, with 7 bases between. From germline, CDR1 is LNHDA and CDR2 SQIVND (reference sequence). As DNA, the CDR3 is TGTGCCAGTAGGTACGGTAGCACAGATACGCAGTATTTT. Protein: CASRYGSTDTQYF.